This T cell receptor beta chain is drawn from a study of blood T cell repertoires in COVID-19. Study in general: T cells, B-cell-depleted T cells, or PBMCs provided the cDNA or gDNA that served as material.

Produced via immunoSEQ multiplex PCR; TCRdb's table is partial and in-frame only. The data show some 170,000 clones, 82% seen once. The clonotype was recovered from a woman in her 70s with acute or convalescent COVID-19. The sequenced sample was peripheral blood.

CDR3 amino acids: CASSLQGLTEAFF. Here the CDR3 DNA reads TGTGCCAGCAGTTTACAGGGGCTGACAGAAGCTTTCTTT. This chain uses TRBV12-3 or TRBV12-4 with TRBJ1-1; D perhaps matches TRBD1 (6 bases). Between the trimmed V and J ends, which lost 2 bases and 8 bases, there was a span of 12 bases. CDR3 length: 13 residues.